These T cell receptor beta chains were read from a single sample in a study of blood T cell repertoires in COVID-19. Sequencing was performed with immunoSEQ multiplex PCR; in TCRdb, only in-frame clones are kept and a portion is missing. The table shows 150,000 to 200,000 clones, with roughly 89% occurring only once. The sequencing sample was made of PBMCs or T cells enriched from blood (not recorded which). These TCRs come from a woman between 25 and 40 years old who had been exposed to COVID-19. The CDR3 runs from the conserved cysteine through the conserved F or W. Fields, in order: clone size, D gene, J gene, V gene, CDR3 protein, CDR3 DNA. D genes are given only for firm matches. Clone sizes are given selectively: once, few, many, or a class where the clone is expanded.

clone size: once
D gene: .
J gene: TRBJ1-3
V gene: TRBV6-5
CDR3 protein: CASSQGLSGNTIYF
CDR3 DNA: TGTGCCAGTTCCCAGGGGCTCTCTGGAAACACCATATATTTT

clone size: .
D gene: TRBD1
J gene: TRBJ1-2
V gene: TRBV15
CDR3 protein: CATSRAGTGIHYTF
CDR3 DNA: TGTGCCACCAGCAGAGCCGGGACAGGGATTCACTACACCTTC

clone size: .
D gene: .
J gene: TRBJ1-1
V gene: TRBV5-1
CDR3 protein: CASSLALDGTEAFF
CDR3 DNA: TGCGCCAGCAGCTTGGCCCTAGATGGGACTGAAGCTTTCTTT

clone size: .
D gene: .
J gene: TRBJ1-1
V gene: TRBV19
CDR3 protein: CASRQHRVGVPEAFF
CDR3 DNA: TGTGCCAGTAGACAACACAGGGTAGGGGTTCCTGAAGCTTTCTTT

clone size: .
D gene: TRBD1
J gene: TRBJ1-1
V gene: TRBV7-3
CDR3 protein: CASSGTAMNTEAFF
CDR3 DNA: TGTGCCAGCAGCGGGACAGCTATGAACACTGAAGCTTTCTTT

clone size: .
D gene: .
J gene: TRBJ1-1
V gene: TRBV30
CDR3 protein: CAWSTLDRLNTEAFF
CDR3 DNA: TGTGCCTGGAGTACTCTCGACAGATTGAACACTGAAGCTTTCTTT

clone size: .
D gene: TRBD1
J gene: TRBJ1-2
V gene: TRBV4-3
CDR3 protein: CASSPGTEVYGYTF
CDR3 DNA: TGCGCCAGCAGCCCTGGGACAGAGGTCTATGGCTACACCTTC

clone size: .
D gene: TRBD1
J gene: TRBJ2-7
V gene: TRBV5-1
CDR3 protein: CASSPNYRGLVDEQYF
CDR3 DNA: TGCGCCAGCAGCCCCAATTACAGGGGGCTTGTGGACGAGCAGTACTTC

clone size: once
D gene: .
J gene: TRBJ1-1
V gene: TRBV2
CDR3 protein: CARVDPMNTEAFF
CDR3 DNA: TGTGCCAGGGTAGATCCCATGAACACTGAAGCTTTCTTT

clone size: .
D gene: .
J gene: TRBJ1-2
V gene: TRBV14
CDR3 protein: CASSQDPGGNGGYTF
CDR3 DNA: TGTGCCAGCAGCCAAGACCCCGGGGGTAATGGTGGCTACACCTTC

clone size: .
D gene: .
J gene: TRBJ1-1
V gene: TRBV21-1
CDR3 protein: CASSIGGVTEAFF
CDR3 DNA: TGTGCCAGCAGCATCGGAGGGGTAACTGAAGCTTTCTTT

clone size: .
D gene: .
J gene: TRBJ2-7
V gene: TRBV7-6
CDR3 protein: CASSLDGRSSYEQYF
CDR3 DNA: TGTGCCAGCAGCTTAGATGGGAGGAGCTCCTACGAGCAGTACTTC

clone size: .
D gene: TRBD1
J gene: TRBJ1-2
V gene: TRBV7-2
CDR3 protein: CASNNARGTATNYGYTF
CDR3 DNA: TGTGCCAGCAATAACGCTCGAGGGACAGCTACTAACTATGGCTACACCTTC

clone size: .
D gene: TRBD2
J gene: TRBJ2-1
V gene: TRBV7-9
CDR3 protein: CASSPLGTSDNNEQFF
CDR3 DNA: TGTGCCAGCAGCCCACTTGGGACTAGCGACAACAATGAGCAGTTCTTC

clone size: .
D gene: .
J gene: TRBJ2-3
V gene: TRBV11-2
CDR3 protein: CASSLGGGSTDTQYF
CDR3 DNA: TGTGCCAGCAGCTTAGGAGGCGGTAGCACAGATACGCAGTATTTT

clone size: .
D gene: .
J gene: TRBJ2-3
V gene: TRBV11-2
CDR3 protein: CASSFTRVFTDTQYF
CDR3 DNA: TGTGCCAGCAGCTTCACTCGCGTTTTCACAGATACGCAGTATTTT

clone size: .
D gene: .
J gene: TRBJ2-6
V gene: TRBV5-4
CDR3 protein: CASSLVVVRAGANVLTF
CDR3 DNA: TGTGCCAGCAGCTTGGTCGTAGTCAGGGCTGGGGCCAACGTCCTGACTTTC

clone size: .
D gene: .
J gene: TRBJ1-5
V gene: TRBV19
CDR3 protein: CASSSKGHLSNQPQHF
CDR3 DNA: TGTGCCAGTAGTAGTAAGGGACACCTTAGCAATCAGCCCCAGCATTTT

clone size: .
D gene: TRBD1
J gene: TRBJ2-1
V gene: TRBV27
CDR3 protein: CASSDRGLLSMNEQFF
CDR3 DNA: TGTGCCAGCAGTGACAGGGGTCTGCTTAGTATGAATGAGCAGTTCTTC

clone size: .
D gene: .
J gene: TRBJ2-7
V gene: TRBV10-1
CDR3 protein: CASRSQGGEQYF
CDR3 DNA: TGCGCCAGCAGATCCCAGGGGGGCGAGCAGTACTTC

clone size: .
D gene: .
J gene: TRBJ2-7
V gene: TRBV27
CDR3 protein: CASSSASTVSYEQYF
CDR3 DNA: TGTGCCAGCAGTTCGGCCTCGACAGTCTCCTACGAGCAGTACTTC

clone size: .
D gene: TRBD2
J gene: TRBJ2-1
V gene: TRBV5-6
CDR3 protein: CASSLPSGGNEQFF
CDR3 DNA: TGTGCCAGCAGCTTGCCTAGCGGGGGCAATGAGCAGTTCTTC

clone size: .
D gene: TRBD2
J gene: TRBJ2-2
V gene: TRBV9
CDR3 protein: CAGRSFLAGGRGTGELFF
CDR3 DNA: TGTGCCGGAAGGTCCTTCCTAGCGGGGGGGCGAGGCACCGGGGAGCTGTTTTTT

clone size: .
D gene: .
J gene: TRBJ1-1
V gene: TRBV29-1
CDR3 protein: CSVEGWGLYNTEAFF
CDR3 DNA: TGCAGCGTTGAGGGCTGGGGACTGTATAACACTGAAGCTTTCTTT

clone size: .
D gene: TRBD1
J gene: TRBJ1-2
V gene: TRBV5-5
CDR3 protein: CASSVLQQGAGPYTF
CDR3 DNA: TGTGCCAGCAGCGTCCTCCAACAGGGGGCCGGGCCCTACACCTTC

clone size: .
D gene: .
J gene: TRBJ1-3
V gene: TRBV7-2
CDR3 protein: CASSSDGYSGNTIYF
CDR3 DNA: TGTGCCAGCAGCTCTGACGGGTACTCTGGAAACACCATATATTTT

clone size: once
D gene: .
J gene: TRBJ2-5
V gene: TRBV12-5
CDR3 protein: CASGSGVFQETQYF
CDR3 DNA: TGTGCTAGTGGTTCAGGGGTTTTCCAAGAGACCCAGTACTTC

clone size: .
D gene: .
J gene: TRBJ2-1
V gene: TRBV7-6
CDR3 protein: CASSLGTSALASYNEQFF
CDR3 DNA: TGTGCCAGCAGCTTAGGGACATCGGCACTAGCCTCCTACAATGAGCAGTTCTTC

clone size: once
D gene: TRBD2
J gene: TRBJ2-1
V gene: TRBV10-3
CDR3 protein: CAISDSRGPAGGSYNEQFF
CDR3 DNA: TGTGCCATCAGTGACTCTCGCGGACCCGCCGGGGGGTCCTACAATGAGCAGTTCTTC

clone size: .
D gene: TRBD1
J gene: TRBJ2-7
V gene: TRBV9
CDR3 protein: CASSVVGQGAEDEQYF
CDR3 DNA: TGTGCCAGCAGCGTAGTTGGACAGGGAGCCGAGGACGAGCAGTACTTC

clone size: few
D gene: TRBD2
J gene: TRBJ2-5
V gene: TRBV19
CDR3 protein: CASSMRLAGRRETQYF
CDR3 DNA: TGTGCCAGTAGTATGCGGCTAGCGGGTAGGAGGGAGACCCAGTACTTC

clone size: .
D gene: .
J gene: TRBJ2-7
V gene: TRBV24-1
CDR3 protein: CATQYGSSYEQYF
CDR3 DNA: TGTGCCACCCAATACGGGAGCTCCTACGAGCAGTACTTC

clone size: .
D gene: TRBD1
J gene: TRBJ2-7
V gene: TRBV27
CDR3 protein: CASSYFHTTGGNEQYF
CDR3 DNA: TGTGCCAGCAGTTACTTTCATACGACAGGGGGGAACGAGCAGTACTTC

clone size: .
D gene: TRBD1
J gene: TRBJ1-6
V gene: TRBV9
CDR3 protein: CASSQSGDRVNSPLHF
CDR3 DNA: TGTGCCAGCAGCCAAAGTGGGGACAGGGTTAATTCACCCCTCCACTTT

clone size: .
D gene: TRBD1
J gene: TRBJ1-5
V gene: TRBV18
CDR3 protein: CASSSGTGVGQPQHF
CDR3 DNA: TGTGCCAGCTCCTCAGGGACAGGGGTCGGGCAGCCCCAGCATTTT

clone size: .
D gene: .
J gene: TRBJ1-3
V gene: TRBV5-5
CDR3 protein: CASSYLIPRSPDTIYF
CDR3 DNA: TGTGCCAGCAGTTATTTAATCCCCCGTTCCCCGGACACCATATATTTT

clone size: .
D gene: TRBD2
J gene: TRBJ2-3
V gene: TRBV9
CDR3 protein: CASSFRPGLASSDTQYF
CDR3 DNA: TGTGCCAGCAGCTTTCGGCCGGGACTAGCTTCATCCGATACGCAGTATTTT

clone size: few
D gene: .
J gene: TRBJ1-5
V gene: TRBV3-1/TRBV3-2
CDR3 protein: CASSGERGQPQHF
CDR3 DNA: TGTGCCAGCAGTGGCGAGCGGGGTCAGCCCCAGCATTTT

clone size: .
D gene: TRBD1
J gene: TRBJ1-4
V gene: TRBV12-5
CDR3 protein: CASGAGQGAEKLFF
CDR3 DNA: TGTGCTAGTGGTGCGGGACAGGGGGCCGAAAAACTGTTTTTT

clone size: .
D gene: TRBD1
J gene: TRBJ1-2
V gene: TRBV27
CDR3 protein: CASSFLSNRGHYGYTF
CDR3 DNA: TGTGCCAGCAGTTTCCTAAGTAACAGGGGGCACTATGGCTACACCTTC

clone size: .
D gene: .
J gene: TRBJ1-5
V gene: TRBV5-6
CDR3 protein: CASSLTGLQTYNQPQHF
CDR3 DNA: TGTGCCAGCAGCTTAACAGGGCTTCAAACGTACAATCAGCCCCAGCATTTT

clone size: once
D gene: .
J gene: TRBJ1-1
V gene: TRBV18
CDR3 protein: CASSSPSEAFF
CDR3 DNA: TGTGCCAGCTCATCCCCATCTGAAGCTTTCTTT

clone size: few
D gene: .
J gene: TRBJ1-5
V gene: TRBV7-9
CDR3 protein: CASGQGASNQPQHF
CDR3 DNA: TGTGCCAGCGGCCAAGGGGCAAGCAATCAGCCCCAGCATTTT

clone size: .
D gene: .
J gene: TRBJ2-1
V gene: TRBV11-2
CDR3 protein: CASSFPGGPYNEQFF
CDR3 DNA: TGTGCCAGCAGCTTCCCGGGGGGCCCATACAATGAGCAGTTCTTC

clone size: few
D gene: .
J gene: TRBJ1-6
V gene: TRBV27
CDR3 protein: CASSLDSYSPLHF
CDR3 DNA: TGTGCCAGCAGTTTAGACAGCTATTCACCCCTCCACTTT